In this sample, the clone carrying this TCR beta chain turned up many times. What it binds is unknown. This sample's time point: patch test 1, 2 weeks after DPC sensitization. Treatment here: therapeutic diphenylcyclopropenone sensitization with weekly scalp DPC. This entry is derived from a study of human T cells and chemical hapten exposure. Overall study context: Per-sample TCR yield variability stemmed mainly from small pooled library volume differences. General study findings and limits: PT1 expanded TCR counts and patch test score correlated positively.

The study's library attached unique molecular identifiers to single cDNA molecules. One entry per CDR3 protein, called by TCRdb with MiXCR from the RACE reads. The repertoire includes 300,000 to 450,000 distinct CDR3 sequences, more than 4.5% of them detected once, and about 2.1% sits in the top ten. The sequencing used whole blood, collected in connection with sensitization to the hapten diphenylcyclopropenone (DPC). The sequence was obtained from a woman between 45 and 60 years old with alopecia areata. Some clones in this sample may be carry-over from other donors' samples.

CDR3 loop: CASSFGPYEQYF. In nucleotides, the CDR3 is TGTGCCAGCAGTTTTGGTCCCTACGAGCAGTACTTC. The J gene is TRBJ2-7, the V gene TRBV28; the D is unclear. Trimming took off 3 bases at V and 2 bases at J, with 5 bases between the two ends. Germline CDR1 MDHEN, CDR2 SYDVKM. The CDR3 is 12 amino acids.